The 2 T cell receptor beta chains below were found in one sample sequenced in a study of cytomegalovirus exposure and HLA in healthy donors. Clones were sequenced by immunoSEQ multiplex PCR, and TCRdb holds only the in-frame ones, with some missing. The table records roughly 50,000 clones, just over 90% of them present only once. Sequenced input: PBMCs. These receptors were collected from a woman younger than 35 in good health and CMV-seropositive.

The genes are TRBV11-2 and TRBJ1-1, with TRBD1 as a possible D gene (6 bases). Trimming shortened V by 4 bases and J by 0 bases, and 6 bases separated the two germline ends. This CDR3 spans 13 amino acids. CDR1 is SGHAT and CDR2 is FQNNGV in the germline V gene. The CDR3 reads CASSSGVNTEAFF. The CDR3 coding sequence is TGTGCCAGCAGCTCAGGGGTGAACACTGAAGCTTTCTTT.

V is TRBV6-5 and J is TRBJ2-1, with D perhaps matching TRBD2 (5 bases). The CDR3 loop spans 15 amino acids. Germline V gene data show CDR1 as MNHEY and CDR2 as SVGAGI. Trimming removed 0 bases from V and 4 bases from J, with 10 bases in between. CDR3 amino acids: CASSYSGLAYNEQFF. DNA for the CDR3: TGTGCCAGCAGTTACTCCGGCCTAGCTTACAATGAGCAGTTCTTC.